The rows below give T cell receptor beta chains drawn from one sample of a study of naive and memory T cell subsets. MiXCR, run by TCRdb on the UMI-ligation and nested PCR reads, gives a single entry per CDR3 protein. The sample yields around 100,000 distinct CDR3 sequences, roughly 15% seen once. Material for sequencing was naive CD8+ T cells from blood. These receptors came from a human donor in good health. CDR3s include the opening cysteine and the closing phenylalanine or tryptophan. The D gene is left open where the match is weak. Some rows mark clone size as missing; the rest say once, few, many or name a class of expanded clone.

size	D	V	J	CDR3	DNA
many	NA	TRBV25-1	TRBJ1-1	CASGVTSGSEAFF	TGTGCCAGCGGAGTCACGAGTGGGTCTGAAGCTTTCTTT
few	NA	TRBV28	TRBJ1-6	CASTWGAEPTGNSPLHF	TGTGCCAGCACCTGGGGGGCGGAACCAACGGGGAATTCACCCCTCCACTTT
once	NA	TRBV20-1	TRBJ2-3	CSAEGYSSTDTQYF	TGCAGTGCTGAGGGATACTCTAGCACAGATACGCAGTATTTT
NA	TRBD1	TRBV12-3/TRBV12-4	TRBJ2-1	CASSFPYDRDNEQFF	TGTGCCAGCAGCTTTCCGTACGACAGGGACAATGAGCAGTTCTTC
many	NA	TRBV6-2/TRBV6-3	TRBJ2-2	CASSYGGGELFF	TGTGCCAGCAGTTACGGAGGTGGGGAGCTGTTTTTT
NA	TRBD2	TRBV7-9	TRBJ2-1	CASSDLSGISYNEQFF	TGTGCCAGCAGCGACCTAAGCGGGATCAGTTACAATGAGCAGTTCTTC
few	TRBD1	TRBV5-4	TRBJ2-2	CASNTGVTGELFF	TGTGCCAGCAATACAGGGGTAACCGGGGAGCTGTTTTTT
few	TRBD2	TRBV11-2	TRBJ2-2	CASSLISSGNTGELFF	TGTGCCAGCAGCTTAATCTCTAGCGGAAACACCGGGGAGCTGTTTTTT
many	NA	TRBV29-1	TRBJ1-2	CSVPGINGYTF	TGCAGCGTTCCAGGTATTAATGGCTACACCTTC
few	NA	TRBV27	TRBJ1-1	CASSSLSSMNTEAFF	TGTGCCAGCAGTTCATTGTCTTCCATGAACACTGAAGCTTTCTTT
NA	NA	TRBV18	TRBJ1-2	CASSPPTAYGYTF	TGTGCCAGCTCACCACCCACAGCCTATGGCTACACCTTC
NA	NA	TRBV7-9	TRBJ2-7	CASSLAPGPGPVQYF	TGTGCCAGCAGCTTAGCCCCGGGGCCCGGCCCTGTGCAGTACTTC
many	NA	TRBV27	TRBJ2-7	CASSSGTPHEQYF	TGTGCCAGCAGTTCCGGGACCCCCCACGAGCAGTACTTC
many	NA	TRBV29-1	TRBJ2-3	CSVEDPPEGTDTQYF	TGCAGCGTTGAAGATCCGCCGGAGGGCACAGATACGCAGTATTTT
few	TRBD1	TRBV4-3	TRBJ2-7	CASSPVGTGASYEQYF	TGCGCCAGCAGCCCGGTGGGGACAGGGGCATCCTACGAGCAGTACTTC
many	NA	TRBV5-4	TRBJ2-3	CASSLGQGRTDTQYF	TGTGCCAGCAGCTTAGGGCAGGGACGGACAGATACGCAGTATTTT
many	NA	TRBV10-3	TRBJ2-3	CAISETSGADTQYF	TGTGCCATCAGTGAGACTAGTGGGGCAGATACGCAGTATTTT
few	NA	TRBV20-1	TRBJ2-1	CSARDGRRGLINEQFF	TGCAGTGCTAGAGATGGTAGGCGGGGCCTCATCAATGAGCAGTTCTTC
few	NA	TRBV7-6	TRBJ1-1	CASSLGWGGSTEAFF	TGTGCCAGCAGCTTAGGTTGGGGGGGGAGCACTGAAGCTTTCTTT
few	NA	TRBV7-9	TRBJ2-1	CASSLVVGPLNEQFF	TGTGCCAGCAGCTTAGTCGTGGGGCCGCTCAATGAGCAGTTCTTC
NA	NA	TRBV29-1	TRBJ1-2	CSVTEGGYTF	TGCAGCGTTACGGAGGGTGGCTACACCTTC
NA	TRBD1	TRBV2	TRBJ2-7	CASNEQGARSYEQYF	TGTGCCAGCAACGAACAGGGGGCGCGATCCTACGAGCAGTACTTC
few	NA	TRBV20-1	TRBJ2-1	CSVSGSSYNEQFF	TGCAGTGTATCTGGGAGCTCCTACAATGAGCAGTTCTTC
few	NA	TRBV20-1	TRBJ2-3	CSALTDTQYF	TGCAGTGCCCTCACAGATACGCAGTATTTT
few	NA	TRBV12-3/TRBV12-4	TRBJ2-1	CASSLTGTYNEQFF	TGTGCCAGCAGTTTAACTGGTACCTACAATGAGCAGTTCTTC
many	NA	TRBV7-9	TRBJ2-7	CASTGLGEPYEQYF	TGTGCCAGCACCGGCCTGGGGGAGCCCTACGAGCAGTACTTC
many	NA	TRBV5-8	TRBJ2-3	CASTLAPGPTDTQYF	TGTGCCAGCACCCTTGCCCCCGGACCGACAGATACGCAGTATTTT
few	NA	TRBV4-3	TRBJ1-2	CASSQEFQGNSGYTF	TGCGCCAGCAGCCAAGAGTTCCAGGGGAATTCTGGATACACCTTC
NA	NA	TRBV30	TRBJ2-3	CAYSSTDTQYF	TGTGCCTACAGCAGCACAGATACGCAGTATTTT
many	NA	TRBV19	TRBJ2-5	CASSNLSVETQYF	TGTGCCAGTAGTAACCTGAGTGTTGAGACCCAGTACTTC
many	NA	TRBV20-1	TRBJ2-7	CSANDYSYEQYF	TGCAGTGCAAACGACTACTCCTACGAGCAGTACTTC
once	NA	TRBV6-2/TRBV6-3	TRBJ1-1	CASSYSGVSTEAFF	TGTGCCAGCAGTTATTCTGGGGTTTCCACTGAAGCTTTCTTT
many	TRBD1	TRBV6-2/TRBV6-3	TRBJ2-5	CASSETGTGVLETQYF	TGTGCCAGCAGCGAGACCGGGACAGGGGTCCTCGAGACCCAGTACTTC